The rows below give T cell receptor beta chains drawn from one sample of a study of preoperative IRX-2 immunotherapy in early breast cancer. TCRdb's table, derived via immunoSEQ multiplex PCR, lists solely in-frame clones and lacks some. Of 40,000 to 45,000 clones listed, 70% to 85% are singletons. This material consisted of tumor tissue, taken after IRX-2 immunotherapy. The receptor set was obtained from a human donor with breast cancer. The CDR3 runs from the conserved cysteine through the conserved F or W. Fields, in order: CDR3 DNA, CDR3 protein, clone size, D gene, V gene, J gene. A D gene is named only where the DNA matches it firmly. Clone size is given for some rows only: seen once, a few or many times, or a class if the clone is expanded.

CDR3nt: TGCGCCAGCAGCTTGGAGTCGGTCCTAGGGGGCTACACCTTC
CDR3aa: CASSLESVLGGYTF
abundance: .
d_gene: .
v_gene: TRBV5-1
j_gene: TRBJ1-2

CDR3nt: TGCGCCAGCAGCCAGCCTAGGGACAGGGTCTCCTACGAGCAGTACTTC
CDR3aa: CASSQPRDRVSYEQYF
abundance: .
d_gene: TRBD1
v_gene: TRBV5-1
j_gene: TRBJ2-7

CDR3nt: TGTGCCAGCTCACCGATAGCGGGGGGAATCAATGAGCAGTTCTTC
CDR3aa: CASSPIAGGINEQFF
abundance: .
d_gene: TRBD2
v_gene: TRBV18
j_gene: TRBJ2-1

CDR3nt: TGCGCCAGCAGTTATTCGGCGGGACAGGGGGCTCAGAACACTGAAGCTTTCTTT
CDR3aa: CASSYSAGQGAQNTEAFF
abundance: .
d_gene: TRBD1
v_gene: TRBV5-1
j_gene: TRBJ1-1

CDR3nt: TGTGCCAGCAGTTTAATTGGGACAGGGGCAACATATGGTTACACCTTC
CDR3aa: CASSLIGTGATYGYTF
abundance: once
d_gene: TRBD1
v_gene: TRBV28
j_gene: TRBJ1-2

CDR3nt: TGTGCCAGCGCCTCCACAGGGAATTCCTACGAGCAGTACTTC
CDR3aa: CASASTGNSYEQYF
abundance: .
d_gene: .
v_gene: TRBV11-3
j_gene: TRBJ2-7

CDR3nt: TGTGCCAGCAGTTTATTATCCGCTTCGGTTGAAGCTTTCTTT
CDR3aa: CASSLLSASVEAFF
abundance: .
d_gene: .
v_gene: TRBV28
j_gene: TRBJ1-1

CDR3nt: TGTGCCAGCTCACATTTGACCGGGGGCTACACCTTC
CDR3aa: CASSHLTGGYTF
abundance: .
d_gene: .
v_gene: TRBV18
j_gene: TRBJ1-2

CDR3nt: TGTGCCAGCAGCCCAACAGGGGGCTCGGAGACCCAGTACTTC
CDR3aa: CASSPTGGSETQYF
abundance: few
d_gene: TRBD1
v_gene: TRBV11-3
j_gene: TRBJ2-5

CDR3nt: TGTGCCAGCAGTGTCGGGACAGCCTTTCGAGAGCAGTTCTTC
CDR3aa: CASSVGTAFREQFF
abundance: .
d_gene: TRBD1
v_gene: TRBV6-8
j_gene: TRBJ2-1

CDR3nt: TGCAGCGTTGACCAGGGCAGGGGAGGTGAGCAGTTCTTC
CDR3aa: CSVDQGRGGEQFF
abundance: .
d_gene: .
v_gene: TRBV29-1
j_gene: TRBJ2-1

CDR3nt: TGTGCCAGCACAGACCCCGGGGGCGAAGCTTTCTTT
CDR3aa: CASTDPGGEAFF
abundance: .
d_gene: .
v_gene: TRBV18
j_gene: TRBJ1-1

CDR3nt: TGCGCCAGTTCGACAGGGGCGATAACCGGGGAGCTGTTTTTT
CDR3aa: CASSTGAITGELFF
abundance: .
d_gene: TRBD1
v_gene: TRBV5-1
j_gene: TRBJ2-2

CDR3nt: TGTGCCTCAACCCAGCGGAGGGGCGGGGAGCTGTTTTTT
CDR3aa: CASTQRRGGELFF
abundance: .
d_gene: .
v_gene: TRBV6-8
j_gene: TRBJ2-2

CDR3nt: TGTGCCAGCTCACCAACGTCTCCTACTGGGGCCAACGTCCTGACTTTC
CDR3aa: CASSPTSPTGANVLTF
abundance: .
d_gene: .
v_gene: TRBV18
j_gene: TRBJ2-6

CDR3nt: TGTGCCGGTGTGAAGGGGGGCACTGGAAACACCATATATTTT
CDR3aa: CAGVKGGTGNTIYF
abundance: .
d_gene: .
v_gene: TRBV12-2
j_gene: TRBJ1-3

CDR3nt: TGCGCCAGCAGCACCTCCGGGACAGGTGCCTACCAGCAGTACTTC
CDR3aa: CASSTSGTGAYQQYF
abundance: few
d_gene: TRBD1
v_gene: TRBV5-1
j_gene: TRBJ2-7

CDR3nt: TGCGCCAGCAGCTTGGTTGGGGGGACTAATGAAAAACTGTTTTTT
CDR3aa: CASSLVGGTNEKLFF
abundance: .
d_gene: .
v_gene: TRBV5-1
j_gene: TRBJ1-4

CDR3nt: TGTGCCAGCAGCTCCGGGACAGGGATCAATCAGCCCCAGCATTTT
CDR3aa: CASSSGTGINQPQHF
abundance: .
d_gene: TRBD1
v_gene: TRBV7-7
j_gene: TRBJ1-5

CDR3nt: TGTGCCAGCAGTTTAGGGGGCAATACCGGGGAGCTGTTTTTT
CDR3aa: CASSLGGNTGELFF
abundance: .
d_gene: .
v_gene: TRBV28
j_gene: TRBJ2-2

CDR3nt: TGTGCCAGCAGTCCCTACAGGGGCAATCAGCCCCAGCATTTT
CDR3aa: CASSPYRGNQPQHF
abundance: .
d_gene: .
v_gene: TRBV28
j_gene: TRBJ1-5

CDR3nt: TGTGCCAGCAGGAATACAGGGGGCATGGTCTATGGCTACACCTTC
CDR3aa: CASRNTGGMVYGYTF
abundance: once
d_gene: TRBD1
v_gene: TRBV6-8
j_gene: TRBJ1-2

CDR3nt: TGCGCCAGCAGCTTGGGGGGACAGGGATCCGACATTCAGTACTTC
CDR3aa: CASSLGGQGSDIQYF
abundance: .
d_gene: TRBD1
v_gene: TRBV5-1
j_gene: TRBJ2-4

CDR3nt: TGTGCCAGCAGCTTAGGGGACAGGGCGAGTTTGGGCTACACCTTC
CDR3aa: CASSLGDRASLGYTF
abundance: .
d_gene: TRBD1
v_gene: TRBV7-4
j_gene: TRBJ1-2

CDR3nt: TGCGCCAGCAGCCCAATGGGGCAGGTGGGTGAGCAGTTCTTC
CDR3aa: CASSPMGQVGEQFF
abundance: .
d_gene: .
v_gene: TRBV1
j_gene: TRBJ2-1

CDR3nt: TGTGCCAGCAGTTTCGGGAGGGTCGAAGTTTTAACCGTATCTGAGCAGTACTTC
CDR3aa: CASSFGRVEVLTVSEQYF
abundance: .
d_gene: TRBD2
v_gene: TRBV6-8
j_gene: TRBJ2-7

CDR3nt: TGTGCCAGCAGCCCGAGCGGGGGGCGTTACAATGAGCAGTTCTTC
CDR3aa: CASSPSGGRYNEQFF
abundance: .
d_gene: TRBD2
v_gene: TRBV11-3
j_gene: TRBJ2-1

CDR3nt: TGTGCCAGCAGTCCTCGCGGGAGGACTTACAATGAGCAGTTCTTC
CDR3aa: CASSPRGRTYNEQFF
abundance: .
d_gene: TRBD2
v_gene: TRBV28
j_gene: TRBJ2-1

CDR3nt: TGCGCCAGCAGCTTGGGGCAGGGGGGAGGTGAAGCTTTCTTT
CDR3aa: CASSLGQGGGEAFF
abundance: .
d_gene: TRBD1
v_gene: TRBV5-1
j_gene: TRBJ1-1

CDR3nt: TGTGCCATAGAGAGGGGCCGACAGGGTGGCGAAGCTTTCTTT
CDR3aa: CAIERGRQGGEAFF
abundance: few
d_gene: .
v_gene: TRBV12-2
j_gene: TRBJ1-1

CDR3nt: TGTGCCAGTAGTATCGGGGCAGGGCTCAATGAGCAGTTCTTC
CDR3aa: CASSIGAGLNEQFF
abundance: .
d_gene: .
v_gene: TRBV19
j_gene: TRBJ2-1

CDR3nt: TGCGCCAGCAGCTTCCTTTCCCCCGCGGGAGGGAGGCAAGAGACCCAGTACTTC
CDR3aa: CASSFLSPAGGRQETQYF
abundance: .
d_gene: TRBD2
v_gene: TRBV5-1
j_gene: TRBJ2-5

CDR3nt: TGTGCCAGCAGAGACACGGACAGGGAGATTAGGTCGGGCTACACCTTC
CDR3aa: CASRDTDREIRSGYTF
abundance: few
d_gene: TRBD1
v_gene: TRBV6-8
j_gene: TRBJ1-2

CDR3nt: TGTGCCAGTAGTATACGGTCGGGCGGCTCGGGGACTGAAGCTTTCTTT
CDR3aa: CASSIRSGGSGTEAFF
abundance: .
d_gene: .
v_gene: TRBV19
j_gene: TRBJ1-1

CDR3nt: TGTGCCAGCAGTGAACCAGGGTCCGGGGCCAACGTCCTGACTTTC
CDR3aa: CASSEPGSGANVLTF
abundance: once
d_gene: .
v_gene: TRBV25-1
j_gene: TRBJ2-6

CDR3nt: TGTGCCAGCTCCCTGGACAGGGTTCCACAGCCCCAGCATTTT
CDR3aa: CASSLDRVPQPQHF
abundance: few
d_gene: TRBD1
v_gene: TRBV18
j_gene: TRBJ1-5

CDR3nt: TGTGCCAGCAGCTCCCGTTATAGCAATCAGCCCCAGCATTTT
CDR3aa: CASSSRYSNQPQHF
abundance: few
d_gene: .
v_gene: TRBV11-3
j_gene: TRBJ1-5

CDR3nt: TGTGCCAGCAGCTTGATGCTAGCGGGAGGGGATACGCAGTATTTT
CDR3aa: CASSLMLAGGDTQYF
abundance: .
d_gene: TRBD2
v_gene: TRBV7-8
j_gene: TRBJ2-3

CDR3nt: TGTGCCAGCAGTTACTCGTCTGGCGGGGCCTACGAGCAGTACTTC
CDR3aa: CASSYSSGGAYEQYF
abundance: .
d_gene: .
v_gene: TRBV6-8
j_gene: TRBJ2-7

CDR3nt: TGTGCCAGCAGTGGGGCTTTACAATTCTACGAGCAGTACTTC
CDR3aa: CASSGALQFYEQYF
abundance: .
d_gene: .
v_gene: TRBV6-7
j_gene: TRBJ2-7

CDR3nt: TGTGCCAGCAGCCCCGTACGACATAGCTCTGGAAACACCATATATTTT
CDR3aa: CASSPVRHSSGNTIYF
abundance: .
d_gene: .
v_gene: TRBV11-3
j_gene: TRBJ1-3

CDR3nt: TGTGCCAGCAGCGTAGGAGTCGGCGGCGAGCAGTACTTC
CDR3aa: CASSVGVGGEQYF
abundance: .
d_gene: .
v_gene: TRBV9
j_gene: TRBJ2-7

CDR3nt: TGTGCCAGTAGTATTTCTATAAGGACTAGGGACCGGGAGCAGTTCTTC
CDR3aa: CASSISIRTRDREQFF
abundance: few
d_gene: TRBD2
v_gene: TRBV19
j_gene: TRBJ2-1

CDR3nt: TGTGCCACCAGAGTGGGAGAGAACACTGAAGCTTTCTTT
CDR3aa: CATRVGENTEAFF
abundance: few
d_gene: .
v_gene: TRBV18
j_gene: TRBJ1-1

CDR3nt: TGTGCCAGCAGCCAAGCGACATTCGATACGCAGTATTTT
CDR3aa: CASSQATFDTQYF
abundance: .
d_gene: .
v_gene: TRBV14
j_gene: TRBJ2-3

CDR3nt: TGCGCCAGCAGCTCTCCAATGCTCAAGGTTAGCGGCAATGAGCAGTTCTTC
CDR3aa: CASSSPMLKVSGNEQFF
abundance: .
d_gene: .
v_gene: TRBV5-1
j_gene: TRBJ2-1

CDR3nt: TGTGCCAGCAGTTTAATTGGAGAAACACTCGTCCACTTT
CDR3aa: CASSLIGETLVHF
abundance: .
d_gene: .
v_gene: TRBV9
j_gene: TRBJ1-6

CDR3nt: TGTGCCAGCAGCTTAGACCTGAGGGGAAACACCATATATTTT
CDR3aa: CASSLDLRGNTIYF
abundance: .
d_gene: .
v_gene: TRBV11-3
j_gene: TRBJ1-3

CDR3nt: TGTGCCATCAGTCGGGCCGAGACTAACTATGGCTACACCTTC
CDR3aa: CAISRAETNYGYTF
abundance: once
d_gene: .
v_gene: TRBV6-8
j_gene: TRBJ1-2

CDR3nt: TGTGCCAGCAGCTTTTCGGGGGTTGGTGAGCAGTTCTTC
CDR3aa: CASSFSGVGEQFF
abundance: few
d_gene: .
v_gene: TRBV7-8
j_gene: TRBJ2-1

CDR3nt: TGCAGCGTTGTCGGGGGCACGGCTGAAGCTTTCTTT
CDR3aa: CSVVGGTAEAFF
abundance: .
d_gene: .
v_gene: TRBV29-1
j_gene: TRBJ1-1

CDR3nt: TGTGCCAGCAGTCTAGCTGGTTGGGAGCACTACGAGCAGTACTTC
CDR3aa: CASSLAGWEHYEQYF
abundance: .
d_gene: .
v_gene: TRBV27
j_gene: TRBJ2-7

CDR3nt: TGTGCCAGCAGTTATTTAGGTGGTGACTATGGCTACACTTTC
CDR3aa: CASSYLGGDYGYTF
abundance: .
d_gene: .
v_gene: TRBV6-8
j_gene: TRBJ1-2

CDR3nt: TGTGCCAGCAGTTTATATGGCCTCTCCCGCTACGAGCAGTACTTC
CDR3aa: CASSLYGLSRYEQYF
abundance: .
d_gene: .
v_gene: TRBV28
j_gene: TRBJ2-7

CDR3nt: TGTGCCAGCTCTCCGGGAGCAGGCAAAAACATTCAGTACTTC
CDR3aa: CASSPGAGKNIQYF
abundance: once
d_gene: .
v_gene: TRBV18
j_gene: TRBJ2-4

CDR3nt: TGTGCCAGCAGCTTAGTGGGAGGGGTAAAACTGTTTTTT
CDR3aa: CASSLVGGVKLFF
abundance: .
d_gene: .
v_gene: TRBV7-4
j_gene: TRBJ1-4